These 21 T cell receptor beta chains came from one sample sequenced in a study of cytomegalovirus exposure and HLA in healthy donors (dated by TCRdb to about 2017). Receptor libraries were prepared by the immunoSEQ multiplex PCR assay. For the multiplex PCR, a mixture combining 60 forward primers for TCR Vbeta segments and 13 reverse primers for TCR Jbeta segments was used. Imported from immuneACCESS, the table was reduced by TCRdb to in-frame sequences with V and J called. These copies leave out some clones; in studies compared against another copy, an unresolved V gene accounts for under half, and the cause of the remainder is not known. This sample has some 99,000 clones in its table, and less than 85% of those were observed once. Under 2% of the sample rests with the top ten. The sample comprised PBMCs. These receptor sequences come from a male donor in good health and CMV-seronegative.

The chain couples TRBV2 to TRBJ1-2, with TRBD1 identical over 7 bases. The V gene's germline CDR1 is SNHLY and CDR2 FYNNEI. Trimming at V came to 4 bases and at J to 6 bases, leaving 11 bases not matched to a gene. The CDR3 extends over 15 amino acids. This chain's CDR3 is CASSGLGTAADGYTF. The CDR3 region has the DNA TGTGCCAGCAGTGGATTAGGGACAGCGGCGGATGGCTACACCTTC.

Written as DNA, the CDR3 is TGTGCCAGCAGAAAATGGTCAGGGACAGGGAATGGAAACACCATATATTTT. This encodes CASRKWSGTGNGNTIYF. This sequence joins TRBV28 and TRBJ1-3; 9 nucleotides match TRBD1. V lost 6 bases and J lost 3; bases outside the gene matches: 12. This CDR3 contains 17 residues. CDR1 is MDHEN and CDR2 is SYDVKM in the germline V gene.

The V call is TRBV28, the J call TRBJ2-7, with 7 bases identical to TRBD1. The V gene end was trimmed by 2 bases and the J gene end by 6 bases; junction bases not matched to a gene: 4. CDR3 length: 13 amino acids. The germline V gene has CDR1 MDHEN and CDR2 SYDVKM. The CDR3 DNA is TGTGCCAGCAGTTTAGGACAGGTCCGCGAGCAGTACTTC. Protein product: CASSLGQVREQYF.

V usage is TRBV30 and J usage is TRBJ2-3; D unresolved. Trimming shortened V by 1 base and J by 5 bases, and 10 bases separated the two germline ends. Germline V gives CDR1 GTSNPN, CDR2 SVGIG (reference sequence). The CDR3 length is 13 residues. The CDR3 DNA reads TGTGCCTGGAGTGGAGGTACTGGAGATACGCAGTATTTT. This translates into CAWSGGTGDTQYF.

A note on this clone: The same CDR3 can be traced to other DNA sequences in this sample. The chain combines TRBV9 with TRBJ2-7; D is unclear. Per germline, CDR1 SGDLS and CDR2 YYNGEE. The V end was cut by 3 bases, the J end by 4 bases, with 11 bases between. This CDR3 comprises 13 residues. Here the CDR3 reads CASSATPGYEQYF. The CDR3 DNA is TGTGCCAGCAGCGCTACACCAGGTTACGAGCAGTACTTC.

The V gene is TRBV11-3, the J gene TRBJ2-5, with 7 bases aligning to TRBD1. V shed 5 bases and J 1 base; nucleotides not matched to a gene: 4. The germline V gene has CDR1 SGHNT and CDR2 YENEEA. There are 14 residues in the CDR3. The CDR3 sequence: CASSNGQVQETQYF. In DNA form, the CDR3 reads TGTGCCAGCAGCAACGGACAGGTCCAAGAGACCCAGTACTTC.

The CDR3 region is CASSYAGTDQETQYF. For the CDR3, the DNA is TGTGCCAGCAGCTACGCCGGGACAGACCAAGAGACCCAGTACTTC. The gene calls are TRBV5-4 and TRBJ2-5; 7 bases fit TRBD1. Germline CDR1 reads SGHNT; CDR2 reads YYREEE (reference sequence). This CDR3 is built from 15 residues. The ends lost 3 bases at V and 0 bases at J; junction bases unmatched: 5.

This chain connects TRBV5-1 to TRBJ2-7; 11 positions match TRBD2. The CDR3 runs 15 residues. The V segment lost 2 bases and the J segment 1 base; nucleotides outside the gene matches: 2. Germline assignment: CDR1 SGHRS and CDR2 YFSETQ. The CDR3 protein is CASSFGLAGSYEQYF. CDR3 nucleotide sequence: TGCGCCAGCAGCTTCGGACTAGCGGGTTCCTACGAGCAGTACTTC.

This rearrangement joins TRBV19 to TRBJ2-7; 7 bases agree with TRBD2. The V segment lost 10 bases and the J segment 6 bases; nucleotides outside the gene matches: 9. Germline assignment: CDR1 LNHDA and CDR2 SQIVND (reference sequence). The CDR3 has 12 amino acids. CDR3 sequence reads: CATGRGVSEQYF. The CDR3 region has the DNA TGTGCCACGGGGAGGGGTGTGAGCGAGCAGTACTTC.

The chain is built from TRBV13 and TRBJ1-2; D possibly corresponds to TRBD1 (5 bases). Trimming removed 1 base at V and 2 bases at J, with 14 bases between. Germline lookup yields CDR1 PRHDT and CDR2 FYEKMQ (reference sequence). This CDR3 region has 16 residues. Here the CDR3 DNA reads TGTGCCAGCAGCTTAGAGGGGCGGACACTAAACTATGGCTACACCTTC. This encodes CASSLEGRTLNYGYTF.

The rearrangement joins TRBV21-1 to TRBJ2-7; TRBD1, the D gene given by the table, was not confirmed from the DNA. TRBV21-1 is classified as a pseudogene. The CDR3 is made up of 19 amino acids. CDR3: CASSNVRPGTGPSVYEQYF. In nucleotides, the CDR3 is TGTGCCAGCAGCAACGTTCGGCCGGGAACAGGGCCCTCAGTTTACGAGCAGTACTTC.

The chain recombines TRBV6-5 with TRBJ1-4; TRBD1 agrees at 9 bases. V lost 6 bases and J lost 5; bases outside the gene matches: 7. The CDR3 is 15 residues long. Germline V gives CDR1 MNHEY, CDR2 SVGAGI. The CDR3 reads CASRQHRGPNEKLFF. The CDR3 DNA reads TGTGCCAGCAGGCAACACAGGGGGCCGAATGAAAAACTGTTTTTT.

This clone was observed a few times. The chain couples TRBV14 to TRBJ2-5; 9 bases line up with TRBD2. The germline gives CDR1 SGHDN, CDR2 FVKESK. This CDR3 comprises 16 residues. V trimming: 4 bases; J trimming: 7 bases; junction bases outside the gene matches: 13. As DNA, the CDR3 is TGTGCCAGCAGCCGGGTAGCGGGAGCGCCACAGTGGACCCAGTACTTC. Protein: CASSRVAGAPQWTQYF.

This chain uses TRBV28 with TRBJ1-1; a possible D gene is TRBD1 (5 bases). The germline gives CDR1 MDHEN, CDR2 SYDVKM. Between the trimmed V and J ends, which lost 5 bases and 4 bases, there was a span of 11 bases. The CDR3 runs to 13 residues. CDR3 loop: CASSPQGSTEAFF. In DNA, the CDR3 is TGTGCCAGCAGTCCTCAGGGATCCACTGAAGCTTTCTTT.

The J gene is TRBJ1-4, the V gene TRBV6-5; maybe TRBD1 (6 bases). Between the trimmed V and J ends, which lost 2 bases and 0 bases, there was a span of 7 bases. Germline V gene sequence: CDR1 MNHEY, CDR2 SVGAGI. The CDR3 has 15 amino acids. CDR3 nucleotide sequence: TGTGCCAGCAGTTACAACAGGGCAACTAATGAAAAACTGTTTTTT. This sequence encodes CASSYNRATNEKLFF.

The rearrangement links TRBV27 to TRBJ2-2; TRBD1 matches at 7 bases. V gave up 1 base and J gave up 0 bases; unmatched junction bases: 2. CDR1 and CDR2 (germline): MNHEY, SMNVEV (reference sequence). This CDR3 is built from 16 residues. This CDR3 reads CASSLWQGANTGELFF. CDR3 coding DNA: TGTGCCAGCAGTTTATGGCAGGGGGCGAACACCGGGGAGCTGTTTTTT.

The CDR3 loop reads CAISGGLNEKLFF. The CDR3 DNA is TGTGCCATCAGTGGGGGACTTAATGAAAAACTGTTTTTT. This chain uses TRBV10-3 with TRBJ1-4, with D possibly being TRBD1 (5 bases). V shed 4 bases and J shed 4 bases, with 7 bases lying between them. The CDR3 is 13 residues long. Germline V gene sequence: CDR1 ENHRY, CDR2 SYGVKD.

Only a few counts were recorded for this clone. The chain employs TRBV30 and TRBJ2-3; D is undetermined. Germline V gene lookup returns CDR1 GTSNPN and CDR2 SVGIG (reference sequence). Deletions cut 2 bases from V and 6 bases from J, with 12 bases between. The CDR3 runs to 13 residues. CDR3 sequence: CAWSPARGDTQYF. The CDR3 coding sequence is TGTGCCTGGAGTCCGGCCCGAGGTGATACGCAGTATTTT.

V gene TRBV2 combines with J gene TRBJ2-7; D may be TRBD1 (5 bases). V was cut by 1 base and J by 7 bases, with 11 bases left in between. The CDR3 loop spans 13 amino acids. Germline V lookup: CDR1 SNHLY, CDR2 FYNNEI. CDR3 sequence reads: CASSEVPGREQYF. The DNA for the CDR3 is TGTGCCAGCAGTGAAGTTCCAGGGCGGGAGCAGTACTTC.

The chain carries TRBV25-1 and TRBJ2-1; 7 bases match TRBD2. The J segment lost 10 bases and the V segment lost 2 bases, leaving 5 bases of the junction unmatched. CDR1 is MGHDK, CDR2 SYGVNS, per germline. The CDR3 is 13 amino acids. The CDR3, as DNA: TGTGCCAGCAGTGAAGGTCTACTAGCGGAGCAGTTCTTC. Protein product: CASSEGLLAEQFF.

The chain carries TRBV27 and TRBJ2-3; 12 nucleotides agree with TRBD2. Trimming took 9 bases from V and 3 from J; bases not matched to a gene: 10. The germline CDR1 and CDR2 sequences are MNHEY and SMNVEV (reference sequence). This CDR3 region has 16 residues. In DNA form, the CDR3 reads TGTGCCAGTAGGACTAGCGGGACCGGGGGGACAGATACGCAGTATTTT. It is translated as CASRTSGTGGTDTQYF.